In its sample, the clone carrying this T cell receptor beta chain was seen once. Its matching antigen is unknown. The length of the CDR3 is 13 residues. Germline loops: CDR1 KGHSH, CDR2 LQKENI. The V end was cut by 2 bases, the J end by 6 bases, with 10 bases between. The sample is drawn from a study of regulatory T cells in long-lasting Graves disease. General observations from the study: What was studied was peripheral blood only, and not thyroid tissue. Relative to newly diagnosed Graves' patients, persistent ones had lower TCR diversity.

Through Arm-PCR of CDR3 regions and iRepertoire HTBI primers, TCR beta libraries were built. TCRdb reprocessed the multiplex PCR reads via MiXCR and lists one record per CDR3 protein. The table lists around 430,000 distinct CDR3 sequences, approximately 23% of them singletons. Noted time point: persistent/refractory GD, antithyroid drugs over 5 years with positive TRAb. After RNA was extracted from PBMCs, the TCR library was made from it. V and J are TRBV18 and TRBJ2-5, with a tentative D call TRBD2 (5 bases). Sample: peripheral blood mononuclear cells (PBMCs), taken when the disease was refractory, from a patient treated with antithyroid drugs. The receptor's source is a female donor with Graves disease. The CDR3 bases are TGTGCCAGCTCACCATTGGACGGGAAGACCCAGTACTTC. Protein product: CASSPLDGKTQYF.